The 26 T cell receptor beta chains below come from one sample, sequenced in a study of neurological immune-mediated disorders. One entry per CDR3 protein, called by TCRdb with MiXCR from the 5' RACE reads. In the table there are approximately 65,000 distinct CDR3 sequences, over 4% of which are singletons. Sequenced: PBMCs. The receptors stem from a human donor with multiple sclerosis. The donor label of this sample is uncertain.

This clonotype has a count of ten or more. The CDR3 region is CASSLKAGGRTDTQYF. CDR3 sequence (DNA): TGCGCCAGCAGCTTGAAAGCGGGGGGGCGTACAGATACGCAGTATTTT. The chain combines TRBV5-1 with TRBJ2-3, with 10 bases fitting TRBD2. Per germline, CDR1 SGHRS and CDR2 YFSETQ. The length of the CDR3 is 16 residues. The junction had 5 bases not matched to a gene; V was cut back by 1 base and J by 3 bases.

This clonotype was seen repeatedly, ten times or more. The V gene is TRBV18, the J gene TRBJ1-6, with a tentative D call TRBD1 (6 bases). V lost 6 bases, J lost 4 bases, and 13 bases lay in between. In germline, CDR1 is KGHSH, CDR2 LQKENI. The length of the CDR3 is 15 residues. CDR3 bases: TGTGCCAGCTCCCCCAGGACAGATTATAATTCACCCCTCCACTTT. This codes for CASSPRTDYNSPLHF.

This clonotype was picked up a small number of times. CDR3 region: CASSPRQGGDGYTF. The CDR3 DNA is TGTGCCAGCAGCCCCCGTCAAGGGGGTGATGGCTACACCTTC. The chain carries TRBV3-1 and TRBJ1-2, with D possibly TRBD1 on 6 matching bases. Trimming took off 4 bases at V and 6 bases at J, with 15 bases between the two ends. The germline V gene encodes CDR1 LGHDT and CDR2 YNNKEL (reference sequence). The CDR3 contains 14 residues.

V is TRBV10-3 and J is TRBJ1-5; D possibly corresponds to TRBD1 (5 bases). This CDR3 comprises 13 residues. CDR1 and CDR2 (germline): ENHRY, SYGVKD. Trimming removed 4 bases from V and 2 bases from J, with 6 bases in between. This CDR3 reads CAISAGGNQPQHF. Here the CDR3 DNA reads TGTGCCATCAGTGCGGGGGGCAATCAGCCCCAGCATTTT.

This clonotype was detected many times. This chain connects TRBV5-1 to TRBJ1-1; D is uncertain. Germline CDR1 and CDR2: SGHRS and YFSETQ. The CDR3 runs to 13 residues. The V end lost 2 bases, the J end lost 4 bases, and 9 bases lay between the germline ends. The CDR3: CASSFHRPTEAFF. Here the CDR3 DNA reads TGCGCCAGCAGCTTTCACCGACCCACTGAAGCTTTCTTT.

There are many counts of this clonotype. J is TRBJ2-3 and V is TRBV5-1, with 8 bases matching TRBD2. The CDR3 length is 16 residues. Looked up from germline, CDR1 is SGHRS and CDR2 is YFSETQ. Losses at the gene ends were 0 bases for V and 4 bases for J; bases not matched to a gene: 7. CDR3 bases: TGCGCCAGCAGCTTGGAGGGACTAGAGTTCCCAGATACGCAGTATTTT. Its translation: CASSLEGLEFPDTQYF.

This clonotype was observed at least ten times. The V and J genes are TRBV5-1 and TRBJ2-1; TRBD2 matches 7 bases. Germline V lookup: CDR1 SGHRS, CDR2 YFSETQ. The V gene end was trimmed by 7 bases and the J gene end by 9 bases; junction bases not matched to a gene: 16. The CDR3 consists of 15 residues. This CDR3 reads CASRTTAGRVGEQFF. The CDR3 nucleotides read TGCGCCAGCCGTACTACAGCGGGAAGGGTGGGTGAGCAGTTCTTC.

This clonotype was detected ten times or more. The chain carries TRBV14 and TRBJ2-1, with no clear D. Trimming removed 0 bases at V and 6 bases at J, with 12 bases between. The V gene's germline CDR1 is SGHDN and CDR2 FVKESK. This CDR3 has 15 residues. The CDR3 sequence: CASSQDFGPANEQFF. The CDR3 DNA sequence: TGTGCCAGCAGCCAAGACTTTGGACCCGCCAATGAGCAGTTCTTC.

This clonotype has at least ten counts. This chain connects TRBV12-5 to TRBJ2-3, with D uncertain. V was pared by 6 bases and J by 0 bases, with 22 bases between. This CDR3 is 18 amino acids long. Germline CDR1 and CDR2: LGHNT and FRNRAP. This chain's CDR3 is CASGRSPDGVISTDTQYF. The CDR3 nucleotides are TGTGCTAGTGGCCGATCTCCGGACGGAGTAATTAGCACAGATACGCAGTATTTT.

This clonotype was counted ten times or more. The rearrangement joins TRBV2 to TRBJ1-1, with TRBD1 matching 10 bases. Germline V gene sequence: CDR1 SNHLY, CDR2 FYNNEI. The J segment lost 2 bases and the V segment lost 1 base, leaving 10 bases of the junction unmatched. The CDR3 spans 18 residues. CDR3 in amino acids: CASSEGWGTGVRNTEAFF. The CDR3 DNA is TGTGCCAGCAGTGAAGGATGGGGGACAGGGGTCCGAAACACTGAAGCTTTCTTT.

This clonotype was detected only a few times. In DNA form, the CDR3 reads TGTGCCAGCAGCGTAGATGGGGCAGATACGCAGTATTTT. Amino acids: CASSVDGADTQYF. The V gene is TRBV9, the J gene TRBJ2-3; D is unclear. This CDR3 is built from 13 residues. Trimming left V 0 bases short and J 4 bases short, with 6 bases between. Germline loops: CDR1 SGDLS, CDR2 YYNGEE.

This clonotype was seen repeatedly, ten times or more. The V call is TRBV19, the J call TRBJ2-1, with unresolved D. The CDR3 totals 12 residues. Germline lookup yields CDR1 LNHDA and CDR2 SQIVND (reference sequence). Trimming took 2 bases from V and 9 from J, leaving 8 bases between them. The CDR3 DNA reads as TGTGCCAGTAGTATATGGGTGACTGAGCAGTTCTTC. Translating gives CASSIWVTEQFF.

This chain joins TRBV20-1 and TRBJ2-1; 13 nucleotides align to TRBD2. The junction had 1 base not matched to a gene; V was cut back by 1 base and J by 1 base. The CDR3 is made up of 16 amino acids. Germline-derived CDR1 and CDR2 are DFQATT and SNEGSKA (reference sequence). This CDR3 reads CSARVLAGGSYNEQFF. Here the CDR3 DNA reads TGCAGTGCTAGAGTACTAGCGGGGGGGTCCTACAATGAGCAGTTCTTC.

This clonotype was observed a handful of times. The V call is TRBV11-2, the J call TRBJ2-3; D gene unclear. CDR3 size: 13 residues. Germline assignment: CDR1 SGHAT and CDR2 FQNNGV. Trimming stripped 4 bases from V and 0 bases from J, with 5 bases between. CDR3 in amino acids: CASSSPSTDTQYF. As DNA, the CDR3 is TGTGCCAGCAGCTCTCCAAGCACAGATACGCAGTATTTT.

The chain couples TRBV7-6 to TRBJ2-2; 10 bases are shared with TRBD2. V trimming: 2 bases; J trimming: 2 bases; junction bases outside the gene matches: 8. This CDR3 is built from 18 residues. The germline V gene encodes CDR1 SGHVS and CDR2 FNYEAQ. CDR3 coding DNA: TGTGCCAGCAGCTTAAGGGCTAGCGGGGGATTAAACACCGGGGAGCTGTTTTTT. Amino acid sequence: CASSLRASGGLNTGELFF.

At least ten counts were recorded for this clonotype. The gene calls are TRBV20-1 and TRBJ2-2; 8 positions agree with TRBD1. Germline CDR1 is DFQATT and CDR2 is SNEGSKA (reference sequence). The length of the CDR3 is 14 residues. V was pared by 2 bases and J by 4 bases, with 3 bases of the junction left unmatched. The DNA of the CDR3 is TGCAGTGCTAGAACAGGGGGAATCACCGGGGAGCTGTTTTTT. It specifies CSARTGGITGELFF.

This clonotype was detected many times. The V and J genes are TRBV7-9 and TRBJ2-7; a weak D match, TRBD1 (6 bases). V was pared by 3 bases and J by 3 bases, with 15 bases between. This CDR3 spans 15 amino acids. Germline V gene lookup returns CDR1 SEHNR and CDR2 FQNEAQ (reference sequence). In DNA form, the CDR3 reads TGTGCCAGCAGCTTTGGGCAGGGGTCTCTCTACGAGCAGTACTTC. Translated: CASSFGQGSLYEQYF.

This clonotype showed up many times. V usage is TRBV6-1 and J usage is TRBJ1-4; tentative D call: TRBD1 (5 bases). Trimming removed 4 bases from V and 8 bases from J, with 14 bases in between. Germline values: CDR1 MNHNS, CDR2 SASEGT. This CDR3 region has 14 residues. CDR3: CASSVNPGQEKLFF. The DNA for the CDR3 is TGTGCCAGCAGTGTCAACCCAGGGCAGGAAAAACTGTTTTTT.

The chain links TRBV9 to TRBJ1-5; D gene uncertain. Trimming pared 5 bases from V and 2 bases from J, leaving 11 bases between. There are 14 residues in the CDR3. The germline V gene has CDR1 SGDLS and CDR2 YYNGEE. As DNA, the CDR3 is TGTGCCAGCAGTGTATGGGGTGGCAATCAGCCCCAGCATTTT. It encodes CASSVWGGNQPQHF.

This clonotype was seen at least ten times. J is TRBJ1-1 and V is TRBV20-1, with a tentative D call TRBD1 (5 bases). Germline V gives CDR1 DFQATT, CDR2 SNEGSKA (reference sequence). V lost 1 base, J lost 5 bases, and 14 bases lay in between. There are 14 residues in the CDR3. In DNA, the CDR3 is TGCAGTGCTAGAGTCGGGGGTAGGAGAACTGAAGCTTTCTTT. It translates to CSARVGGRRTEAFF.

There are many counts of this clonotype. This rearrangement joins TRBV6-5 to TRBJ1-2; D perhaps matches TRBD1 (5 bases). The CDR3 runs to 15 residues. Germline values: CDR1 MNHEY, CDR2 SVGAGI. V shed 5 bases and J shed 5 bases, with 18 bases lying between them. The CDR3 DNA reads TGTGCCAGCAGTGACATGACAGTTCCCCAATATGGCTACACCTTC. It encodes CASSDMTVPQYGYTF.

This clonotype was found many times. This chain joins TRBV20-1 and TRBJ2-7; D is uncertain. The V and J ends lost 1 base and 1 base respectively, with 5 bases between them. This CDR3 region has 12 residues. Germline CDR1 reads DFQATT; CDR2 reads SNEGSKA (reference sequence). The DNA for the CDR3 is TGCAGTGCTAGAGTCGGTTCCTACGAGCAGTACTTC. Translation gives CSARVGSYEQYF.

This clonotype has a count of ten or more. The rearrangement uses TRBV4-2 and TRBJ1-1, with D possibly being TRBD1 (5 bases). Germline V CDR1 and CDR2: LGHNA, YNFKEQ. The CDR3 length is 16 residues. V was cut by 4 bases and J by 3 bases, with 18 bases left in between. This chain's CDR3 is CASSPHPQGLHTEAFF. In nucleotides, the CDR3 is TGTGCCAGCAGCCCGCACCCCCAGGGACTCCACACTGAAGCTTTCTTT.

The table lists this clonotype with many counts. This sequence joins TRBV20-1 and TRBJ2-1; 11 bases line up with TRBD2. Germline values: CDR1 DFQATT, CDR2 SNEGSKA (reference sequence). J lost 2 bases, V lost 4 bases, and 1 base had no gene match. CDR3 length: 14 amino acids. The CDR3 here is CSAIAGGPYNEQFF. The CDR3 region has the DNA TGCAGTGCTATAGCGGGGGGGCCCTACAATGAGCAGTTCTTC.

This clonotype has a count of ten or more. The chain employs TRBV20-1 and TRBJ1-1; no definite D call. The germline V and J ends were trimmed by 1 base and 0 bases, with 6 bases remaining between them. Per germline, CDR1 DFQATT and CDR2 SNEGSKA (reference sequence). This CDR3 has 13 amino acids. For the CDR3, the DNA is TGCAGTGCTAGAGGGACGGTGAACACTGAAGCTTTCTTT. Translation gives CSARGTVNTEAFF.

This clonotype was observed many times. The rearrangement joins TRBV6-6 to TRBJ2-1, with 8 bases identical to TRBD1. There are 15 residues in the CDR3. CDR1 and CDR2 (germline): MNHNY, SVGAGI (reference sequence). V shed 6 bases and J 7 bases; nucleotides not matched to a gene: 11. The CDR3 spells CASRTDRGVRNEQFF. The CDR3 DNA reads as TGTGCCAGCAGAACAGACAGGGGAGTAAGGAATGAGCAGTTCTTC.